This T cell receptor beta chain stems from a study of technical replicates of blood from a few donors. Sequenced by immunoSEQ multiplex PCR; TCRdb stores in-frame clones only, minus some. This sample has about 66,000 clones, with approximately 88% found just once. V lost 2 bases to trimming and J lost 5 bases; unmatched junction nucleotides: 5. This CDR3 has 17 amino acids. The germline V gene has CDR1 ENHRY and CDR2 SYGVKD. This TCR came from a human donor in good health. Some clones in this sample may be carry-over from other donors' samples. J is TRBJ2-5 and V is TRBV10-3; 16 nucleotides align to TRBD2. What was sequenced was PBMCs. The CDR3 loop reads CAISEGGLAGGPETQYF. The DNA for the CDR3 is TGTGCCATCAGTGAGGGGGGACTAGCGGGGGGGCCTGAGACCCAGTACTTC.